The clone carrying this TCR beta chain was seen repeatedly, ten times or more. The sample originates from a study of Graves' ophthalmopathy and Graves' hyperthyroidism. The V end was cut by 5 bases, the J end by 3 bases, with 17 bases between. CDR1 and CDR2 from the germline V gene are DFQATT and SNEGSKA (reference sequence). The CDR3 sequence is 14 residues long. Amplification from RNA transcripts yielded the TCR beta CDR3 regions. HTBI-primed first-round RT-PCR preceded second-round multiplex PCR. MiXCR, run by TCRdb on the multiplex PCR reads, gives a single entry per CDR3 protein. Among fewer than 400,000 distinct CDR3 sequences, about a sixth were seen once, and the ten largest hold roughly 1.5%. In donors with ophthalmopathy, activity was moderate-to-severe, with CAS ≥3, NOSPECS ≥4 and duration under 3 months.

The sequenced sample consisted of peripheral blood. The origin of this receptor is a woman in her late teens or twenties with Graves' ophthalmopathy. The V gene is TRBV20-1, the J gene TRBJ2-7; tentative D call: TRBD1 (6 bases). CDR3 in DNA: TGCAGTGCTCCGGACAGCCGAGGTGACTACGAGCAGTACTTC. Protein product: CSAPDSRGDYEQYF.